Below are 22 T cell receptor beta chains sequenced from a single sample in a study of blood T cells in healthy people across ages. Then a second PCR, running roughly 6 to 11 cycles, was carried out with a sample-barcoded 5' primer and a J-beta primer mix. Each CDR3 protein gets one entry after TCRdb re-called the 5' RACE reads with MiXCR. The data hold hundreds of thousands of distinct CDR3 sequences, with around three fifths observed a single time. What was sequenced was blood. Every receptor here comes from a man aged 55 to 70 in good health.

This clonotype was seen repeatedly, ten times or more. The chain is built from TRBV29-1 and TRBJ2-7; tentatively, D is TRBD1 or TRBD2 (5 bases each). Trimming removed 4 bases at V and 0 bases at J, with 10 bases between. The germline gives CDR1 SQVTM, CDR2 ANQGSEA. The CDR3 is 13 residues long. CDR3 residues: CSVGAGSSYEQYF. CDR3 nucleotides: TGCAGCGTTGGGGCAGGGAGCTCCTACGAGCAGTACTTC.

The CDR3, as DNA: TGCGCCAGCAGCCAAACCGGGCCTTCCGCGGGTTCACCCCTCCACTTT. Its translation is CASSQTGPSAGSPLHF. The V gene is TRBV4-1, the J gene TRBJ1-6; no definite D call. Trimming took off 2 bases at V and 9 bases at J, with 17 bases between the two ends. In germline, CDR1 is MGHRA, CDR2 YSYEKL. The CDR3 is 16 residues long.

V usage is TRBV13 and J usage is TRBJ1-3, with TRBD1 as a possible D gene (5 bases). Trimming cost V 6 bases and J 0 bases, with 15 bases left between them. The CDR3 covers 16 residues. The germline CDR1 and CDR2 sequences are PRHDT and FYEKMQ (reference sequence). The CDR3 sequence is CASSPRVGNSGNTIYF. The CDR3 nucleotides read TGTGCCAGCAGTCCCAGGGTTGGGAACTCTGGAAACACCATATATTTT.

This chain joins TRBV4-1 and TRBJ1-2; tentatively, D is TRBD1 (5 bases). The CDR3 totals 16 residues. Trimming cost V 4 bases and J 4 bases, with 19 bases left between them. Germline CDR1 is MGHRA and CDR2 is YSYEKL. The CDR3, as DNA: TGCGCCAGCAGCCGGGACCGGGACTCCGAGCGCTATGGCTACACCTTC. Translation gives CASSRDRDSERYGYTF.

The chain links TRBV29-1 to TRBJ2-3; 10 nucleotides match TRBD2. The V segment lost 4 bases and the J segment 0 bases; nucleotides outside the gene matches: 10. CDR1 and CDR2 from the germline V gene are SQVTM and ANQGSEA. CDR3 length equals 17 residues. CDR3: CSVGGAGGPFSTDTQYF. The CDR3 DNA follows: TGCAGCGTTGGGGGAGCGGGGGGGCCCTTTAGCACAGATACGCAGTATTTT.

This chain connects TRBV6-5 to TRBJ2-6; D possibly corresponds to TRBD1 (5 bases). Germline V gives CDR1 MNHEY, CDR2 SVGAGI. V was pared by 6 bases and J by 0 bases, with 15 bases between. The CDR3 sequence is 17 residues long. As DNA, the CDR3 is TGTGCCAGCAGATATGGACAACCCTACTCTGGGGCCAACGTCCTGACTTTC. It is translated as CASRYGQPYSGANVLTF.

The chain carries TRBV23-1 and TRBJ2-7; 9 bases map to TRBD1. TRBV23-1 is reported as an ORF; its role is uncertain. J gave up 5 bases and V 1 base, and 12 bases lay outside the gene matches. The CDR3 is made up of 17 amino acids. The CDR3 loop is CASSQFERGTGSNEQYF. CDR3 sequence (DNA): TGCGCCAGCAGTCAATTCGAACGAGGGACAGGGTCTAACGAGCAGTACTTC.

The CDR3: CASSESEGTSGYEQYF. The CDR3 DNA is TGCGCCAGCAGTGAGTCGGAGGGGACTAGCGGGTACGAGCAGTACTTC. This rearrangement joins TRBV10-2 to TRBJ2-7, with TRBD2 identical over 12 bases. J gave up 4 bases and V 0 bases, and 4 bases lay outside the gene matches. This CDR3 has 16 residues. Per germline, CDR1 WSHSY and CDR2 SAAADI.

This clonotype was detected once. The chain combines TRBV29-1 with TRBJ2-1, with D maybe TRBD2 (7 bases). The CDR3 sequence is 13 residues long. From germline, CDR1 is SQVTM and CDR2 ANQGSEA. Trimming left V 4 bases short and J 6 bases short, with 13 bases between. In nucleotides, the CDR3 is TGCAGCGTTGGCGCGGGGGCGGTCAATGAGCAGTTCTTC. Amino acids: CSVGAGAVNEQFF.

The J gene is TRBJ1-1, the V gene TRBV7-9; D may be TRBD1 (5 bases). Looked up from germline, CDR1 is SEHNR and CDR2 is FQNEAQ (reference sequence). The CDR3 length is 15 residues. The V and J ends lost 7 bases and 3 bases respectively, with 18 bases between them. The CDR3 here is CASTQSGGSDTEAFF. In DNA form, the CDR3 reads TGTGCCAGCACCCAGTCGGGGGGGTCGGACACTGAAGCTTTCTTT.

The chain recombines TRBV20-1 with TRBJ2-7; 7 nucleotides agree with TRBD1. J gave up 10 bases and V 4 bases, and 13 bases lay outside the gene matches. CDR1 is DFQATT and CDR2 is SNEGSKA in the germline V gene (reference sequence). The CDR3 runs 13 residues. The CDR3 loop is CSATRGLAHIQYF. The DNA of the CDR3 is TGCAGTGCTACAAGGGGGCTAGCTCATATTCAGTACTTC.

V usage is TRBV2 and J usage is TRBJ2-5; no reliable D call. CDR3 length equals 14 residues. CDR1 and CDR2 from the germline V gene are SNHLY and FYNNEI. V was shortened by 4 bases and J by 1 base, with 10 bases between the two germline ends. CDR3 nucleotide sequence: TGTGCCAGCAGTGGAGGCGGCGGCCAAGAGACCCAGTACTTC. It is translated as CASSGGGGQETQYF.

This clonotype was picked up a small number of times. This rearrangement joins TRBV6-5 to TRBJ2-1, with 9 bases that match TRBD1. CDR3 length: 22 residues. V dropped 3 bases and J dropped 4; count of bases not matched to a gene: 25. Per the germline V gene, CDR1 is MNHEY and CDR2 is SVGAGI. CDR3 sequence reads: CASSYRSRTGDLPALRYNEQFF. CDR3 DNA: TGTGCCAGCAGTTATCGTTCCCGGACAGGGGATCTACCTGCCTTACGATACAATGAGCAGTTCTTC.

This clonotype has a handful of counts. The V and J genes are TRBV6-1 and TRBJ2-5; the match to TRBD2 covers 11 bases. The CDR3 sequence is 15 residues long. Germline V lookup: CDR1 MNHNS, CDR2 SASEGT. J lost 1 base, V lost 8 bases, and 6 bases had no gene match. The CDR3 loop is CASCPSGGTQETQYF. In DNA, the CDR3 is TGTGCCAGCTGCCCTAGCGGGGGGACCCAAGAGACCCAGTACTTC.

V usage is TRBV4-2 and J usage is TRBJ2-3; tentatively, D is TRBD1 (6 bases). CDR1 and CDR2 (germline): LGHNA, YNFKEQ. V was pared by 0 bases and J by 4 bases, with 14 bases between. This CDR3 has 16 residues. The CDR3 reads CASSQEGDTSADTQYF. The CDR3 bases are TGTGCCAGCAGCCAAGAGGGGGACACATCGGCAGATACGCAGTATTTT.

The chain carries TRBV6-6 and TRBJ1-2; 9 nucleotides match TRBD1. The germline gives CDR1 MNHNY, CDR2 SVGAGI (reference sequence). With V trimmed by 7 bases and J by 3 bases, 9 bases remained unmatched. The CDR3 extends over 15 amino acids. CDR3 loop: CASTDRGFGDYGYTF. The DNA for the CDR3 is TGTGCCAGCACCGACAGGGGGTTCGGGGACTATGGCTACACCTTC.

This chain links TRBV5-1 with TRBJ1-2; D unclear. In germline, CDR1 is SGHRS, CDR2 YFSETQ. V lost 4 bases to trimming and J lost 3 bases, with 16 bases between them. There are 15 residues in the CDR3. CDR3 in amino acids: CASSPGGDGYYGYTF. In DNA form, the CDR3 reads TGCGCCAGCAGCCCGGGCGGGGATGGGTACTATGGCTACACCTTC.

The genes are TRBV18 and TRBJ1-6; TRBD1 matches at 8 bases. The germline CDR1 and CDR2 sequences are KGHSH and LQKENI. V shed 3 bases, J shed 7 bases, and the junction held 17 bases outside the gene matches. The CDR3 runs to 19 residues. The CDR3 sequence is CASSPRHDSGGRPNSPLHF. The CDR3 DNA sequence: TGTGCCAGCTCACCGCGGCACGATTCAGGGGGCCGGCCCAATTCACCCCTCCACTTT.

The chain joins TRBV5-1 to TRBJ2-5; 10 bases line up with TRBD2. The J segment lost 1 base and the V segment lost 4 bases, leaving 10 bases of the junction unmatched. The germline V gene has CDR1 SGHRS and CDR2 YFSETQ. CDR3 length: 17 amino acids. The CDR3 region has the DNA TGCGCCAGCAGCCCCCTCGGTCTAGCGGGGGCCCAAGAGACCCAGTACTTC. This sequence encodes CASSPLGLAGAQETQYF. The full variable domain, in which reference TRBV5-1 and TRBJ2-5 provide the parts outside the CDR3, is KAGVTQTPRYLIKTRGQQVTLSCSPISGHRSVSWYQQTPGQGLQFLFEYFSETQRNKGNFPGRFSGRQFSNSRSEMNVSTLELGDSALYLCASSPLGLAGAQETQYFGPGTRLLVL.

The gene calls are TRBV20-1 and TRBJ2-5, with D uncertain. CDR1 and CDR2 from the germline V gene are DFQATT and SNEGSKA (reference sequence). The V gene lost 5 bases and the J gene lost 4 bases, with 11 bases spanning the gap. The CDR3 totals 12 residues. The CDR3 here is CSAATTRETQYF. CDR3 DNA sequence: TGCAGTGCTGCGACAACCCGAGAGACCCAGTACTTC.

The genes are TRBV2 and TRBJ2-6; 9 nucleotides agree with TRBD1. Germline lookup yields CDR1 SNHLY and CDR2 FYNNEI. The junction had 8 bases not matched to a gene; V was cut back by 4 bases and J by 1 base. The CDR3 loop spans 18 amino acids. The DNA for the CDR3 is TGTGCCAGCAGTGGGTCGGGACAGGGAGTGTCTGGGGCCAACGTCCTGACTTTC. Its protein product is CASSGSGQGVSGANVLTF. Looking up the rest from reference TRBV2 and TRBJ2-6 gives the full variable domain: EPEVTQTPSHQVTQMGQEVILRCVPISNHLYFYWYRQILGQKVEFLVSFYNNEISEKSEIFDDQFSVERPDGSNFTLKIRSTKLEDSAMYFCASSGSGQGVSGANVLTFGAGSRLTVL.

The chain combines TRBV20-1 with TRBJ1-2; weak D call: TRBD1 (5 bases). CDR1 is DFQATT and CDR2 is SNEGSKA in the germline V gene (reference sequence). CDR3 length: 13 residues. V was shortened by 0 bases and J by 8 bases, with 13 bases between the two germline ends. The CDR3 is CSAREGGGRGYTF. The CDR3 coding sequence is TGCAGTGCTAGAGAGGGGGGAGGCAGGGGCTACACCTTC.